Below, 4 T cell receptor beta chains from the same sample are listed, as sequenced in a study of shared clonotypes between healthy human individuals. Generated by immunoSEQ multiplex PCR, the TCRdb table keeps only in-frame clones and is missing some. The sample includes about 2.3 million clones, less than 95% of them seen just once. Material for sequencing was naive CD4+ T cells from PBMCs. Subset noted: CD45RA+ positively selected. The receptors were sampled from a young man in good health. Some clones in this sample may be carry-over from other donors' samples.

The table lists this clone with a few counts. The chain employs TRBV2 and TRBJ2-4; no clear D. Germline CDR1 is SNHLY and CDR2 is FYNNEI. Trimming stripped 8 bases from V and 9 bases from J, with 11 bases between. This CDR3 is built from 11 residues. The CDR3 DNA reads TGTGCCAGCCAGGCGATGAGCATTCAGTACTTC. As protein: CASQAMSIQYF.

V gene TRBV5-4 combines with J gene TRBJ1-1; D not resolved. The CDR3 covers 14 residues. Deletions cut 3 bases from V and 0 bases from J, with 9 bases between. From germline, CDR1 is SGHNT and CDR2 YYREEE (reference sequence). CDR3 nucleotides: TGTGCCAGCAGCTCTTCAGACATGAACACTGAAGCTTTCTTT. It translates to CASSSSDMNTEAFF. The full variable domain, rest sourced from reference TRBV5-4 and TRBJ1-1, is ETGVTQSPTHLIKTRGQQVTLRCSSQSGHNTVSWYQQALGQGPQFIFQYYREEENGRGNFPPRFSGLQFPNYSSELNVNALELDDSALYLCASSSSDMNTEAFFGQGTRLTVV.

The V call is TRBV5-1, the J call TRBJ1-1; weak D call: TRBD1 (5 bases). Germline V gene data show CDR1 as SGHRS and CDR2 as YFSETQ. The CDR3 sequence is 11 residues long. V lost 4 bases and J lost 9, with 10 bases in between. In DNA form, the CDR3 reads TGCGCCAGCAGCGGCGGGACTCAAGCTTTCTTT. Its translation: CASSGGTQAFF.

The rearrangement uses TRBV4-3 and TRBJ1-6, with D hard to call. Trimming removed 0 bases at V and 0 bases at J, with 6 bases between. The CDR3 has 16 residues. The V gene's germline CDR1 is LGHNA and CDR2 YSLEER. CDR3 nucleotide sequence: TGCGCCAGCAGCCAAGATTGGAGCTCCTATAATTCACCCCTCCACTTT. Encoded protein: CASSQDWSSYNSPLHF.